The clone carrying this T cell receptor beta chain was seen only a few times. CDR1 and CDR2 (germline): SGHTA, FQGNSA. The CDR3 contains 15 residues. V lost 5 bases and J lost 10; bases outside the gene matches: 11. This sample is part of a study of control samples from healthy donors and cancer patients. The table came from immunoSEQ multiplex PCR; TCRdb's copy has only in-frame clones and leaves some out. The repertoire includes roughly 100,000 clones, 92% of them detected once, and less than 2.5% sits in the top ten. This clonotype originated in a woman aged 18-29 years in good health. The chain combines TRBV7-2 with TRBJ1-4; TRBD1 matches 9 bases. Sequencing used blood. CDR3 in DNA: TGTGCCAGCAGCGAGGATACAGGGGGCAGGTTAAAACTGTTTTTT. It encodes CASSEDTGGRLKLFF.